The 15 T cell receptor beta chains reported below all come from one sample, sequenced in a study of T cells after yellow fever vaccination (dated by TCRdb to between 2019 and 2020). Library preparation used 5' RACE. TCRdb lists the instrument as Illumina HiSeq 2500. TCRdb reanalyzed the raw reads on its own, using fastp at Q25 for trimming and MiXCR for clone calling, and kept in-frame beta chains. Each record represents a unique CDR3 protein, reported with the most common genes and DNA among its rows. The sample table contains about 130,000 distinct CDR3 sequences; only one count was recorded for more than 6% of them. The ten largest clones represent roughly 2.5% of the sample. The treatment or condition label corresponds to: live attenuated yellow fever vaccine strain. Material: CD4+ T cells sorted from PBMCs, obtained roughly 10 days after the first yellow fever vaccination. The source is a man aged 18 to 29 who received the YFV17D yellow fever vaccine.

This clonotype was counted many times. The chain joins TRBV6-5 to TRBJ2-5, with 12 positions matching TRBD2. The CDR3 is 18 amino acids. CDR1 and CDR2 (germline): MNHEY, SVGAGI. The trim removed 7 bases at V and 1 base at J, leaving 13 bases unmatched. In nucleotides, the CDR3 is TGTGCCAGCATCCACGGACTAGCGGGGAGGAAGGCCCAAGAGACCCAGTACTTC. It yields the protein CASIHGLAGRKAQETQYF.

This clonotype was counted ten times or more. The chain joins TRBV5-1 to TRBJ2-2, with 9 bases matching TRBD1. The V gene end was trimmed by 0 bases and the J gene end by 6 bases; junction bases not matched to a gene: 6. There are 16 residues in the CDR3. Per the germline V gene, CDR1 is SGHRS and CDR2 is YFSETQ. The CDR3 spells CASSLGDRALAGELFF. The DNA of the CDR3 is TGCGCCAGCAGCTTGGGGGACAGGGCCCTGGCCGGGGAGCTGTTTTTT.

This clonotype occurred many times. V and J are TRBV5-1 and TRBJ2-1; D assignment may be TRBD1 or TRBD2 (6 bases each). V lost 0 bases to trimming and J lost 13 bases, with 26 bases between them. Germline-derived CDR1 and CDR2 are SGHRS and YFSETQ. The CDR3 runs to 17 residues. The DNA for the CDR3 is TGCGCCAGCAGCTTGGACGTCCACGGGGGCCCCAGTAACCGTCAGTTCTTC. This sequence encodes CASSLDVHGGPSNRQFF.

This clonotype occurred a few times. This rearrangement joins TRBV28 to TRBJ2-3, with D possibly matching TRBD2 (6 bases). CDR1 and CDR2 (germline): MDHEN, SYDVKM. The CDR3 runs 14 residues. V was shortened by 8 bases and J by 2 bases, with 14 bases between the two germline ends. CDR3 bases: TGTGCCAGCGTTTCCGGACTATTCACAGATACGCAGTATTTT. This encodes CASVSGLFTDTQYF.

The chain couples TRBV12-3 or TRBV12-4 to TRBJ2-5, with TRBD2 as a possible D gene (5 bases). V was shortened by 6 bases and J by 4 bases, with 15 bases between the two germline ends. The CDR3 totals 14 residues. CDR3 bases: TGTGCCAGCAGCGCTACTAGTATACGAGAGACCCAGTACTTC. Amino acids: CASSATSIRETQYF.

This clonotype appeared many times. The J gene is TRBJ1-4, the V gene TRBV6-5, with TRBD1 matching 11 bases. V was pared by 7 bases and J by 3 bases, with 13 bases of the junction left unmatched. Germline V gene sequence: CDR1 MNHEY, CDR2 SVGAGI. The length of the CDR3 is 18 residues. CDR3 loop: CASTRTGGAFWSNEKLFF. CDR3 sequence (DNA): TGTGCCAGCACCCGGACAGGGGGCGCGTTTTGGTCTAATGAAAAACTGTTTTTT.

This clonotype occurred a few times. The chain recombines TRBV12-3 or TRBV12-4 with TRBJ2-1, with 12 bases matching TRBD2. V lost 3 bases to trimming and J lost 10 bases; unmatched junction nucleotides: 7. This CDR3 region has 15 residues. CDR3 amino acids: CASSFGLAGSLEQFF. DNA of the CDR3: TGTGCCAGCAGTTTCGGACTAGCGGGGTCCTTAGAGCAGTTCTTC.

This clonotype was counted ten times or more. The genes are TRBV5-6 and TRBJ1-1; D is perhaps TRBD1 (5 bases). V shed 7 bases and J shed 1 base, with 11 bases lying between them. In germline, CDR1 is SGHDT, CDR2 YYEEEE. The CDR3 spans 13 residues. This CDR3 reads CASPGTGNTEAFF. The CDR3 DNA reads as TGTGCCAGCCCTGGGACGGGGAACACTGAAGCTTTCTTT.

As for this clonotype: A much bigger clone sits one base away, suggesting this may be a read error. The chain couples TRBV19 to TRBJ2-2; D perhaps matches TRBD2 (5 bases). The CDR3 has 17 amino acids. V was cut by 5 bases and J by 7 bases, with 23 bases left in between. Per the germline V gene, CDR1 is LNHDA and CDR2 is SQIVND (reference sequence). The CDR3 DNA follows: TGTGCCAGTAGTCGAGGGATAGGTCTAGTTAGAAACGGGGAGCTGTTTTTT. This codes for CASSRGIGLVRNGELFF.

This clonotype was seen at least ten times. The genes are TRBV19 and TRBJ2-7; 7 nucleotides line up with TRBD1. Trimming took 8 bases from V and 3 from J; bases not matched to a gene: 13. The germline V gene has CDR1 LNHDA and CDR2 SQIVND (reference sequence). The CDR3 totals 15 residues. The CDR3 reads CASANVGTDYYEQYF. CDR3 in DNA: TGTGCCAGTGCCAATGTCGGGACAGATTACTACGAGCAGTACTTC.

This clonotype has at least ten counts. The genes are TRBV6-2 or TRBV6-3 and TRBJ1-2; D remains unclear. The CDR3 is 14 amino acids. V gave up 3 bases and J gave up 5 bases, with 13 bases separating them. Germline loops: CDR1 MNHEY, CDR2 SVGEGT. The CDR3 DNA reads as TGTGCCAGCAGTTATTTGGAGGCGGGGTATGGCTACACCTTC. Its protein product is CASSYLEAGYGYTF.

In its sample, this clonotype was seen many times. The V and J genes are TRBV18 and TRBJ1-5; the match to TRBD1 covers 9 bases. Germline-derived CDR1 and CDR2 are KGHSH and LQKENI. J lost 1 base, V lost 4 bases, and 2 bases had no gene match. The CDR3 spans 15 residues. CDR3 bases: TGTGCCAGCTCACACAGGGGGCAGAGCAATCAGCCCCAGCATTTT. Its translation is CASSHRGQSNQPQHF.

The rearrangement links TRBV7-9 to TRBJ2-1; perhaps TRBD1 as D (5 bases). Germline-derived CDR1 and CDR2 are SEHNR and FQNEAQ (reference sequence). This CDR3 region has 17 residues. V lost 4 bases, J lost 9 bases, and 25 bases lay in between. CDR3 amino acids: CASSSRTQGIRWGEQFF. The CDR3 DNA reads TGTGCCAGCAGCTCGCGGACGCAGGGAATAAGATGGGGTGAGCAGTTCTTC.

In its sample, this clonotype was seen a few times. The V gene is TRBV4-3, the J gene TRBJ2-3, with 8 bases lining up with TRBD1. Per germline, CDR1 LGHNA and CDR2 YSLEER. Trimming took 3 bases from V and 5 from J; bases not matched to a gene: 7. The CDR3 covers 15 residues. CDR3 nucleotide sequence: TGCGCCAGCAGCCAGGTCAGGGGGCAGGGAGATACGCAGTATTTT. Its protein is CASSQVRGQGDTQYF.

There are many counts of this clonotype. The chain links TRBV4-3 to TRBJ1-2, with 7 nucleotides matching TRBD1. Germline trimming cut 2 bases from V and 8 bases from J; bases unmatched to any gene: 11. The CDR3 is 15 residues long. Germline V gene sequence: CDR1 LGHNA, CDR2 YSLEER. The DNA of the CDR3 is TGCGCCAGCAGCCAACTAGCCGGGACAGCCGACGGCTACACCTTC. This encodes CASSQLAGTADGYTF.